These 13 T cell receptor beta chains were all obtained from the same sample, sequenced in a study of T cell repertoires in cytomegalovirus infection. These TCRs' antigens remain unknown. MiXCR, run by TCRdb on the reads, gives a single entry per CDR3 protein. The table has about 920,000 distinct CDR3 sequences, approximately 32% seen once; the top ten hold 10% to 15%. The sequenced sample was cultured CD8+ T cells from PBMCs, obtained from culture after CMV antigen stimulation. These receptors came from a human donor in good health (CMV status not recorded). Some clones in this sample may be carry-over from other donors' samples.

The chain joins TRBV14 to TRBJ2-7; D not certain. The V end was cut by 4 bases, the J end by 0 bases, with 16 bases between. From germline, CDR1 is SGHDN and CDR2 FVKESK. The CDR3 runs to 16 residues. In nucleotides, the CDR3 is TGTGCCAGCAGCCCTCCTTTAACCTTCAGCTCCTACGAGCAGTACTTC. It specifies CASSPPLTFSSYEQYF. Combining the CDR3 with reference TRBV14 and TRBJ2-7 gives the whole variable domain EAGVTQFPSHSVIEKGQTVTLRCDPISGHDNLYWYRRVMGKEIKFLLHFVKESKQDESGMPNNRFLAERTGGTYSTLKVQPAELEDSGVYFCASSPPLTFSSYEQYFGPGTRLTVT.

This clonotype has only one observation. The genes are TRBV7-3 and TRBJ2-5; D tentatively fits TRBD1 or TRBD2 (5 bases each). This CDR3 comprises 15 residues. V was clipped by 4 bases and J by 5 bases, with 17 bases between them. Germline loops: CDR1 SGHTA, CDR2 FQGTGA. CDR3 coding DNA: TGTGCCAGCAGCTCCCACGGCAGGGAGTACGAGACCCAGTACTTC. It yields the protein CASSSHGREYETQYF.

A few counts support this clonotype. V is TRBV10-1 and J is TRBJ1-6; TRBD1 might be the D (5 bases). Germline lookup yields CDR1 WNHNN and CDR2 SYGVQD (reference sequence). V was shortened by 7 bases and J by 10 bases, with 17 bases between the two germline ends. This CDR3 region has 14 residues. Written as DNA, the CDR3 is TGCGCCAGCATCAGAGGGGACTCCTCCTCACCCCTCCACTTT. Encoded protein: CASIRGDSSSPLHF.

This clonotype turned up a few times. The chain carries TRBV28 and TRBJ2-1, with TRBD1 identical over 9 bases. CDR1 and CDR2 (germline): MDHEN, SYDVKM. Unmatched junction bases numbered 8, after V lost 2 bases and J lost 3 bases. The CDR3 has 17 residues. The CDR3 loop is CASSLGDRVGNYNEQFF. The CDR3 nucleotides read TGTGCCAGCAGTTTAGGGGACAGGGTCGGGAACTACAATGAGCAGTTCTTC.

This chain joins TRBV4-1 and TRBJ1-1; D not certain. Trimming removed 0 bases at V and 2 bases at J, with 7 bases between. Germline V gene sequence: CDR1 MGHRA, CDR2 YSYEKL. This CDR3 contains 14 residues. Written as DNA, the CDR3 is TGCGCCAGCAGCCAAGACTTCAGAAACACTGAAGCTTTCTTT. It specifies CASSQDFRNTEAFF.

This clonotype showed up just a few times. This CDR3 is CASSFQDRTDTQYF. The CDR3 region has the DNA TGTGCCAGCAGCTTTCAGGATCGCACAGATACGCAGTATTTT. The rearrangement joins TRBV5-5 to TRBJ2-3, with D unclear. The length of the CDR3 is 14 residues. The ends were cut back, 2 bases at V and 1 base at J, with 8 bases in the middle. Germline V gene lookup returns CDR1 SGHKS and CDR2 YYEKEE (reference sequence).

This clonotype was detected only a few times. The chain couples TRBV13 to TRBJ2-7; D is uncertain. CDR1 is PRHDT and CDR2 is FYEKMQ in the germline V gene (reference sequence). The CDR3 extends over 13 amino acids. Trimming shortened V by 0 bases and J by 6 bases, and 9 bases separated the two germline ends. The CDR3 region is CASSLGRPGEQYF. The CDR3 DNA is TGTGCCAGCAGCTTAGGCCGCCCGGGCGAGCAGTACTTC.

This clonotype has only a few counts. The V gene is TRBV6-1, the J gene TRBJ1-4; TRBD1 is a possible D gene (5 bases). From germline, CDR1 is MNHNS and CDR2 SASEGT. CDR3 length: 15 amino acids. The ends were cut back, 7 bases at V and 0 bases at J, with 12 bases in the middle. The CDR3 region is CASIRQPSTNEKLFF. DNA of the CDR3: TGTGCCAGCATTAGACAGCCTTCAACTAATGAAAAACTGTTTTTT.

CDR3 coding DNA: TGTGCCAGCAGCCACCCCAAGGATGGGGGTGAAGCCAAAAACATTCAGTACTTC. The encoded protein is CASSHPKDGGEAKNIQYF. The V call is TRBV9, the J call TRBJ2-4; D tentatively reads TRBD1 or TRBD2 (5 bases each). The V and J ends lost 4 bases and 0 bases respectively, with 20 bases between them. The CDR3 is made up of 18 amino acids. Per germline, CDR1 SGDLS and CDR2 YYNGEE. The variable domain in full, with the rest retrieved from reference TRBV9 and TRBJ2-4, is DSGVTQTPKHLITATGQRVTLRCSPRSGDLSVYWYQQSLDQGLQFLIQYYNGEERAKGNILERFSAQQFPDLHSELNLSSLELGDSALYFCASSHPKDGGEAKNIQYFGAGTRLSVL.

V is TRBV7-2 and J is TRBJ1-3; no definite D call. V shed 0 bases and J shed 4 bases, with 10 bases lying between them. Germline CDR1 SGHTA, CDR2 FQGNSA. The CDR3 covers 15 residues. CDR3 sequence: CASSLAPRPGNTIYF. The CDR3 DNA follows: TGTGCCAGCAGCTTAGCCCCACGACCGGGAAACACCATATATTTT.

This clonotype was seen a few times. The genes are TRBV19 and TRBJ2-1; 9 nucleotides agree with TRBD2. The CDR3 sequence is 15 residues long. Germline assignment: CDR1 LNHDA and CDR2 SQIVND (reference sequence). With V trimmed by 5 bases and J by 4 bases, 6 bases remained unmatched. DNA of the CDR3: TGTGCCAGTAGTTGGAGCGGGGGGAATTACAATGAGCAGTTCTTC. Amino acid sequence: CASSWSGGNYNEQFF.

V is TRBV4-3 and J is TRBJ2-6, with 14 positions matching TRBD2. In germline, CDR1 is LGHNA, CDR2 YSLEER. The V segment lost 3 bases and the J segment 4 bases; nucleotides outside the gene matches: 5. The CDR3 is 18 residues long. CDR3 sequence (DNA): TGCGCCAGCAGCCAGAGGACTAGCGGGGGGTGGGGGGCCAACGTCCTGACTTTC. Its protein is CASSQRTSGGWGANVLTF.

A word on this clonotype: This clone may be a read error of a much larger clone one base away. J is TRBJ1-1 and V is TRBV2; D not certain. Germline CDR1 reads SNHLY; CDR2 reads FYNNEI. This CDR3 comprises 13 residues. V dropped 6 bases and J dropped 0 bases, with 8 bases sitting between them. The CDR3 here is CASREGLNTEAFF. The DNA of the CDR3 is TGTGCCAGCAGGGAGGGTTTGAACACTGAAGCTTTCTTT.